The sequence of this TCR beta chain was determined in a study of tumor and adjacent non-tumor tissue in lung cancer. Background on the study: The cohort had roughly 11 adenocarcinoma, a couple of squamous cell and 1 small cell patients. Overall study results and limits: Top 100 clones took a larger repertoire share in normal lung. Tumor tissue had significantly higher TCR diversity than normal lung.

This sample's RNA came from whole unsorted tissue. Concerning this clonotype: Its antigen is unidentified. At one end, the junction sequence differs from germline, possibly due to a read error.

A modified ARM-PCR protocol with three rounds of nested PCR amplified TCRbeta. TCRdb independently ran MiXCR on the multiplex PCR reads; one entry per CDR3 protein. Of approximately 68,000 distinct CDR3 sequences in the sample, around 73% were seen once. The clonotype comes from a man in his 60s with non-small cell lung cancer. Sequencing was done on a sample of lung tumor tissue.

CDR3 sequence reads: CASSFEDSLYEQHF. CDR3 coding DNA: TGTGCCAGCAGCTTCGAGGACAGCCTCTACGAGCAGCACTTC. The chain carries TRBV7-8 and TRBJ2-7, with D possibly being TRBD1 (6 bases). CDR1 and CDR2 from the germline V gene are SGHVS and FQNEAQ. CDR3 length: 14 amino acids.